This T cell receptor beta chain emerged from a study of T cell clonality in common variable immunodeficiency. Trimming took 4 bases from V and 6 from J; bases not matched to a gene: 12. This CDR3 is built from 16 residues. Germline CDR1 SGHRS, CDR2 YFSETQ. General study points: Links between repertoire features and CVID complications were heterogeneity-limited.

Ten or more counts support this clone. Its cognate antigen is unknown. The read gets to within 3 residues of the CDR3 end, and the germline J gene fills in the rest. Data came from immunoSEQ multiplex PCR; TCRdb stores just in-frame clones and leaves some out. The table lists 55,000 or so clones, with no singletons. This chain joins TRBV5-1 and TRBJ2-1; 8 positions match TRBD2. This receptor was identified in a person aged 18 to 75 in good health. Sequenced input: peripheral blood mononuclear cells. CDR3 in amino acids: CASSPLERGSTNEQFF. CDR3 DNA (partial): TGCGCCAGCAGCCCATTGGAGCGGGGGAGTACCAATGAG.